Listed below are T cell receptor beta chains from one sample, sequenced in a study of cytomegalovirus exposure and HLA in healthy donors. Generated by immunoSEQ multiplex PCR, the TCRdb table keeps only in-frame clones and is missing some. The repertoire holds some 200,000 clones, with around 68% as singletons. Sequencing input: PBMCs. All receptors derive from a middle-aged man in good health and CMV-seronegative. CDR3s include the opening cysteine and the closing phenylalanine or tryptophan. Some rows have no size entry. The others give once, few or many, or a class for an expanded clone.

v_gene: TRBV5-1; abundance: NA; CDR3aa: CASSTGLAGVYEQYF
v_gene: TRBV27; abundance: NA; CDR3aa: CASRGTGKGYEQYF
v_gene: TRBV2; abundance: few; CDR3aa: CASSPLPGLGNEQFF
v_gene: TRBV5-1; abundance: NA; CDR3aa: CASSGVGATNTEAFF
v_gene: TRBV19; abundance: NA; CDR3aa: CASGTTGRTF
v_gene: TRBV7-2; abundance: NA; CDR3aa: CASSPAPGDTQYF
v_gene: TRBV2; abundance: NA; CDR3aa: CASRPSSGQETQYF
v_gene: TRBV7-6; abundance: once; CDR3aa: CASSLEPVRTGELFF
v_gene: TRBV28; abundance: NA; CDR3aa: CASSWGQDNEKLFF
v_gene: TRBV19; abundance: few; CDR3aa: CASKDIGVEQFF
v_gene: TRBV7-2; abundance: once; CDR3aa: CASSFTGGHQPQHF
v_gene: TRBV6-5; abundance: few; CDR3aa: CASSYSLGQGNEKLFF
v_gene: TRBV5-6; abundance: NA; CDR3aa: CASSLGGGGIRPQHF
v_gene: TRBV4-2; abundance: few; CDR3aa: CASSQGPREETQYF
v_gene: TRBV6-5; abundance: NA; CDR3aa: CASRHRARVDNEQFF
v_gene: TRBV27; abundance: NA; CDR3aa: CASSLSYGLAGVSGANVLTF
v_gene: TRBV5-5; abundance: few; CDR3aa: CASSLTSGGATDTQYF
v_gene: TRBV7-2; abundance: NA; CDR3aa: CASSLGTSGKGNIQYF
v_gene: TRBV1; abundance: NA; CDR3aa: CTSSRFEDRDRGLEGTDTQYF
v_gene: TRBV5-4; abundance: NA; CDR3aa: CASSPKPGQGTYEQYF
v_gene: TRBV11-1; abundance: once; CDR3aa: CASSPRLAGAYEQYF
v_gene: TRBV7-2; abundance: NA; CDR3aa: CASSLVGRTYNEQFF
v_gene: TRBV5-6; abundance: NA; CDR3aa: CASSLGAYNEQFF
v_gene: TRBV7-9; abundance: NA; CDR3aa: CSSSFDSNYGYTF
v_gene: TRBV2; abundance: NA; CDR3aa: CASRFRATEAFF
v_gene: TRBV4-1; abundance: NA; CDR3aa: CASSVGGGIDNEQFF